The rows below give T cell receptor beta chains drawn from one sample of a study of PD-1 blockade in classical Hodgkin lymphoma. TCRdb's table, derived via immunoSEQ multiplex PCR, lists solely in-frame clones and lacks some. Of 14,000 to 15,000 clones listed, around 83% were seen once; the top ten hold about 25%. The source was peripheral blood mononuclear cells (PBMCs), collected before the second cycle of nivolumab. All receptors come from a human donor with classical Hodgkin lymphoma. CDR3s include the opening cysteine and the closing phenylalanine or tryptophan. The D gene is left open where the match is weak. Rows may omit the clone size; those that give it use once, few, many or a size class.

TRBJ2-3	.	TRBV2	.	TGTGCCAGCCCTATACTCGACACAGATACGCAGTATTTT	CASPILDTDTQYF
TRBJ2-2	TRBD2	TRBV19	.	TGTGCCAGTAGAGCGGGGTCTTGGACCGGGGAGCTGTTTTTT	CASRAGSWTGELFF
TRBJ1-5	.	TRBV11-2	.	TGTGCCAGCAGCTTAGGCAGGTCGCGAGATCAGCCCCAGCATTTT	CASSLGRSRDQPQHF
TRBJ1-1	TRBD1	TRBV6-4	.	TGTGCCAGCAGTGGGGAGCCGGGACAGGGAGCTTTCTTT	CASSGEPGQGAFF
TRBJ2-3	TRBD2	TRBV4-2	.	TGTGCCAGCAGCCAAGGACTAGCGGGGGGGCCTGGCACAGATACGCAGTATTTT	CASSQGLAGGPGTDTQYF
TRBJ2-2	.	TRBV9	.	TGTGCCAGCAGCGTAGCTGGGGGAACCGGGGAGCTGTTTTTT	CASSVAGGTGELFF
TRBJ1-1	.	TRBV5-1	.	TGCGCCAGCAGCTTGGGTAGGGAGATCACTGAAGCTTTCTTT	CASSLGREITEAFF
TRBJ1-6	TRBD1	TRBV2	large	TGTGCCAGCCGTCTTACTACCGGGACAGAGAGCTCCTATAATTCACCCCTCCACTTT	CASRLTTGTESSYNSPLHF
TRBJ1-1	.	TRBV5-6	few	TGTGCCAGCAGCTTTTTCGTCGCGAGCACTGAAGCTTTCTTT	CASSFFVASTEAFF
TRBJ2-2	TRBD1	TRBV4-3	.	TGCGCCAGCAGCCAAGACCCGGACAGGTCCCCTCGGGAGCTGTTTTTT	CASSQDPDRSPRELFF
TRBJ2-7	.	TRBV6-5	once	TGTGCCAGCAGTTACTCGGGGGGAGGCTACGAGCAGTACTTC	CASSYSGGGYEQYF
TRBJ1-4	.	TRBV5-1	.	TGCGCCAGCAGCGGACGGACGAACCCAGGAAATGAAAAACTGTTTTTT	CASSGRTNPGNEKLFF
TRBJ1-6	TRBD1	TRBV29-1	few	TGCAGCGTTCCGGGACAGGGTAATTCACCCCTCCACTTT	CSVPGQGNSPLHF
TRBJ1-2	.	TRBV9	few	TGTGCCAGCAGCGTAGGACAGGACTATGGCTACACCTTC	CASSVGQDYGYTF
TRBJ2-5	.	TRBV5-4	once	TGTGCCAGCAGTTCCCCGGGAACCCGAAAGGAGACCCAGTACTTC	CASSSPGTRKETQYF
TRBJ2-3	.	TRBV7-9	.	TGTGCCAGCAGCTTCCAGGGGACCACAGATACGCAGTATTTT	CASSFQGTTDTQYF
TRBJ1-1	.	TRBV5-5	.	TGTGCCAGCAGCTTGGACCCTGCCTCCACTGAAGCTTTCTTT	CASSLDPASTEAFF
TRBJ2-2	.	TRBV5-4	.	TGTGCCAGCAGCCACGGGGGTACAAACACTGGGGAGCTGTTTTTT	CASSHGGTNTGELFF
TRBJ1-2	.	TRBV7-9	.	TGTGCCAGCAGCTTAGGGGCAGGGGCCGGCTATGGCTACACCTTC	CASSLGAGAGYGYTF
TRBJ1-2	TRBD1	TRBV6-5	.	TGTGCCAGCAGTCGGACAGGGGGCGGTTATGGCTACACCTTC	CASSRTGGGYGYTF